These T cell receptor beta chains were read from a single sample in a study of cytomegalovirus exposure and HLA in healthy donors. Libraries were prepared by immunoSEQ multiplex PCR; TCRdb keeps only in-frame clonotypes and omits some of them. The data show fewer than 200,000 clones, roughly 80% seen once. Specimen: PBMCs. The receptors stem from a girl aged 2-10 years in good health and CMV-seropositive. Both conserved end residues are part of each CDR3. The order of the fields is V gene, CDR3 length, D gene, J gene, clone size, CDR3 DNA, CDR3 protein. D genes are given only for firm matches. The size entry is marked missing in some rows and otherwise reads once, few, many or a size class.

TRBV6-5	13	NA	TRBJ2-5	NA	TGTGCCAGCAGACTTGCGGGACAGGAGACCCAGTACTTC	CASRLAGQETQYF
TRBV28	17	TRBD2	TRBJ2-3	NA	TGTGCCAGCAGTTCCCGGGGACTAGCGGGAGGGACAGATACGCAGTATTTT	CASSSRGLAGGTDTQYF
TRBV27	14	TRBD1	TRBJ2-7	once	TGTGCCAGCAGTTTCCGGGACAGGGCCTACGAGCAGTACTTC	CASSFRDRAYEQYF
TRBV5-8	15	NA	TRBJ2-7	NA	TGTGCCAGCAGCCCACGCCGGGACTCTTTCTACGAGCAGTACTTC	CASSPRRDSFYEQYF
TRBV10-2	14	NA	TRBJ2-1	NA	TGCGCCAGCAGTGATCCGGACAAATACAATGAGCAGTTCTTC	CASSDPDKYNEQFF
TRBV19	17	TRBD1	TRBJ1-2	NA	TGTGCCAGTAGTACTCCCGGGACAGGGATCCCGAGGGATGGCTACACCTTC	CASSTPGTGIPRDGYTF
TRBV11-2	15	NA	TRBJ1-2	few	TGTGCCAGCAGCTTAGCCTACACATCACGGGATGGCTACACCTTC	CASSLAYTSRDGYTF
TRBV19	17	TRBD1	TRBJ1-5	NA	TGTGCCAGTAACACACCCCACAGGGGGGCTTTGGATCAGCCCCAGCATTTT	CASNTPHRGALDQPQHF
TRBV5-6	14	TRBD1	TRBJ2-5	NA	TGTGCCAGCAGCTCGACAGGGGGCAGAGAGACCCAGTACTTC	CASSSTGGRETQYF
TRBV6-1	15	TRBD2	TRBJ2-3	many	TGTGCCAGCAGTGAATTAGCGGGAGGGCCAGATACGCAGTATTTT	CASSELAGGPDTQYF
TRBV2	17	NA	TRBJ2-1	NA	TGTGCCAGCAGAGTCGGGAGAGGCTTAAGCTCCTACAATGAGCAGTTCTTC	CASRVGRGLSSYNEQFF
TRBV28	13	TRBD1	TRBJ2-7	NA	TGTGCCAGCCTATACCGGGACAGGGGGGAGCAGTACTTC	CASLYRDRGEQYF
TRBV30	17	TRBD2	TRBJ2-7	NA	TGTGCCTGGAGTGTAGGGTCCCTAGCGGTTGTTCGGTACGAGCAGTACTTC	CAWSVGSLAVVRYEQYF
TRBV2	14	TRBD1	TRBJ1-2	once	TGTGCCAGCAGTCGACAGGGGTCAACCTATGGCTACACCTTC	CASSRQGSTYGYTF
TRBV5-1	15	TRBD1	TRBJ1-2	NA	TGCGCCAGCAGCATTCCGGGACAGGGACCCTATGGCTACACCTTC	CASSIPGQGPYGYTF